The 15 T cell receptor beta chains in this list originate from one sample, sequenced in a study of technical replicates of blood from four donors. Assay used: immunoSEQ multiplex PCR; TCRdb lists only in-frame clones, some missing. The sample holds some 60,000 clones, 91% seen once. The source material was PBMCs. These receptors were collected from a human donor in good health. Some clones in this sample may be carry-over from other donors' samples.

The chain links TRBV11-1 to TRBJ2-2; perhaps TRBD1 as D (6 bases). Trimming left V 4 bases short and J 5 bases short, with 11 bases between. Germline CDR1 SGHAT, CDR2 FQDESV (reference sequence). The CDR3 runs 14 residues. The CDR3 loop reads CASSWDGQTGELFF. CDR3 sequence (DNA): TGTGCCAGCAGCTGGGACGGACAGACCGGGGAGCTGTTTTTT.

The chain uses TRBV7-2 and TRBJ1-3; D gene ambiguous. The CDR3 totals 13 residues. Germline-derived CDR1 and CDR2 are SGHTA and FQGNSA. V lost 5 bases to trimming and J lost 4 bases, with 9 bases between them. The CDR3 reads CASSPLRGNTIYF. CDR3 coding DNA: TGTGCCAGCAGCCCCTTGAGGGGAAACACCATATATTTT.

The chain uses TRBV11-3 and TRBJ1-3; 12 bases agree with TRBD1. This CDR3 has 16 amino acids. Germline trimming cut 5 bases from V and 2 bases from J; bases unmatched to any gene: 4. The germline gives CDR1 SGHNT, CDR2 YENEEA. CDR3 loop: CASSPGQGATGNTIYF. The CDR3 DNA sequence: TGTGCCAGCAGCCCGGGACAGGGGGCAACTGGAAACACCATATATTTT. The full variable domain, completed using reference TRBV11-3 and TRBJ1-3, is EAGVVQSPRYKIIEKKQPVAFWCNPISGHNTLYWYLQNLGQGPELLIRYENEEAVDDSQLPKDRFSAERLKGVDSTLKIQPAELGDSAVYLCASSPGQGATGNTIYFGEGSWLTVV.

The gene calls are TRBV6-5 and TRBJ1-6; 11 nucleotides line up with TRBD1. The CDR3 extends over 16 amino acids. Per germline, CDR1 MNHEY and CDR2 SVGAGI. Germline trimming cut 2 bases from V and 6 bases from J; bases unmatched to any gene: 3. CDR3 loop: CASSYRGTGGNSPLHF. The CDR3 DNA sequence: TGTGCCAGCAGTTACCGGGGGACAGGGGGTAATTCACCCCTCCACTTT.

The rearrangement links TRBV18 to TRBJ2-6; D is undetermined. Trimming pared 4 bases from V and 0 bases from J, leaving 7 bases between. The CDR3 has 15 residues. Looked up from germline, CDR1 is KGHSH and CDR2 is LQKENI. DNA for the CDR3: TGTGCCAGCTCACTACAGCACTCTGGGGCCAACGTCCTGACTTTC. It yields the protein CASSLQHSGANVLTF.

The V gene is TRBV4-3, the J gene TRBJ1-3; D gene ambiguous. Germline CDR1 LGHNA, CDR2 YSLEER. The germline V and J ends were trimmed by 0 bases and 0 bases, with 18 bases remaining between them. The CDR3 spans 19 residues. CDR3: CASSQEIGVRGGSGNTIYF. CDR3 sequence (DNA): TGCGCCAGCAGCCAAGAAATCGGCGTGCGCGGAGGCTCTGGAAACACCATATATTTT.

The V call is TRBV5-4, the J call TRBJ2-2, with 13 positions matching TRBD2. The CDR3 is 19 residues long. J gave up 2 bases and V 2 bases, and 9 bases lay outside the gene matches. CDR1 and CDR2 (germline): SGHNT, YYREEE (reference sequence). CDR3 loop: CASSLLAGLAGPNTGELFF. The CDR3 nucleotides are TGTGCCAGCAGCTTATTAGCGGGACTAGCGGGGCCAAACACCGGGGAGCTGTTTTTT. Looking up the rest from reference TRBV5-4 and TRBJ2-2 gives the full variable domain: ETGVTQSPTHLIKTRGQQVTLRCSSQSGHNTVSWYQQALGQGPQFIFQYYREEENGRGNFPPRFSGLQFPNYSSELNVNALELDDSALYLCASSLLAGLAGPNTGELFFGEGSRLTVL.

The CDR3 sequence: CASSPGGLGGQYF. CDR3 DNA sequence: TGTGCCAGCAGCCCGGGGGGGCTAGGGGGGCAGTATTTT. The J gene is TRBJ2-3, the V gene TRBV5-6; TRBD2 matches 8 bases. The CDR3 has 13 residues. The junction had 9 bases not matched to a gene; V was cut back by 4 bases and J by 11 bases. Germline-derived CDR1 and CDR2 are SGHDT and YYEEEE.

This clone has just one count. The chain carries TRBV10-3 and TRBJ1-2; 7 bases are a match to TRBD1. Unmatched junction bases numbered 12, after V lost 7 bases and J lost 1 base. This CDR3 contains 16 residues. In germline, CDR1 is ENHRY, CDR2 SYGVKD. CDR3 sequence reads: CAITRTGSGFNYGYTF. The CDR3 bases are TGTGCCATCACCCGGACAGGATCGGGGTTTAACTATGGCTACACCTTC.

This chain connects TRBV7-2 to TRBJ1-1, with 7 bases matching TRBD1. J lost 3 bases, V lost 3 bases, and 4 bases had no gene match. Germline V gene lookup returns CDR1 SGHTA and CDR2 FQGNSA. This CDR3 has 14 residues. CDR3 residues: CASSLRQGDTEAFF. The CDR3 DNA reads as TGTGCCAGCAGCTTGAGACAGGGCGACACTGAAGCTTTCTTT.

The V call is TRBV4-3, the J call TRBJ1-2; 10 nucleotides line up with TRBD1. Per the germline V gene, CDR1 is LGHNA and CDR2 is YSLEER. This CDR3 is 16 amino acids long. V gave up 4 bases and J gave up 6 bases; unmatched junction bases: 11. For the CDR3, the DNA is TGCGCCAGCAGCCTCGGCCGGGACAGGGGCTGGCATGGCTACACCTTC. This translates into CASSLGRDRGWHGYTF.

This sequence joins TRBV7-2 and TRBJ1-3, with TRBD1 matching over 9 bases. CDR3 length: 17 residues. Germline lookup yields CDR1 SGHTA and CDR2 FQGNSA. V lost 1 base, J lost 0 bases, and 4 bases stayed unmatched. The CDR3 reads CASSLGGQGISGNTIYF. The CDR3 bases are TGTGCCAGCAGCTTAGGGGGACAGGGAATCTCTGGAAACACCATATATTTT.

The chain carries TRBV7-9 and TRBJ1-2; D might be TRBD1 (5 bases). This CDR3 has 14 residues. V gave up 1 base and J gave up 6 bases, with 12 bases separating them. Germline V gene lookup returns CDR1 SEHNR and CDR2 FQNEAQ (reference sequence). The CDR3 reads CASSLDRGGNGYTF. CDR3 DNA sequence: TGTGCCAGCAGCTTAGATAGGGGCGGGAATGGCTACACCTTC.

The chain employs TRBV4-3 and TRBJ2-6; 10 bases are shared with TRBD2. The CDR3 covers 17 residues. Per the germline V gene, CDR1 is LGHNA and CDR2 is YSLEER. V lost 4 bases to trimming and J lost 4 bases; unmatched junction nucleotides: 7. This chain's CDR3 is CASSPGLAEGGANVLTF. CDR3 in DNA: TGCGCCAGCAGCCCAGGACTAGCGGAGGGGGGGGCCAACGTCCTGACTTTC.

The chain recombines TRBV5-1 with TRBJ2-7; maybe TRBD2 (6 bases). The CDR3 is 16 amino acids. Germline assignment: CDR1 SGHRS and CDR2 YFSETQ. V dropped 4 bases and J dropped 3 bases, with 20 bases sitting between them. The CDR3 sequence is CASSPTLRDLNYEQYF. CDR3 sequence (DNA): TGCGCCAGCAGCCCAACCCTCCGGGACTTGAACTACGAGCAGTACTTC.